The text below deals with one TCR beta chain. The antigen remains unidentified. The data belong to a study of T cell responses to AZD1222 COVID-19 vaccine. Notes on the study in general: At baseline, just five to seven AZD1222 recipients tested seropositive. Two AZD1222 doses significantly raised spike-specific TCR breadth and depth over controls. Every sample of the repertoires postdated the peak T cell response. Donors in the cohort were predominantly white British and more often female, and clonal diversity was possibly underestimated.

This table comes from immunoSEQ multiplex PCR, and its TCRdb copy is limited to in-frame clones, with some not included. Of roughly 100,000 clones listed, approximately 84% were seen once; the top ten hold more than 15%. This CDR3 contains 13 residues. Germline V CDR1 and CDR2: MDHEN, SYDVKM. V lost 7 bases and J lost 3; bases outside the gene matches: 4. J is TRBJ2-7 and V is TRBV28, with TRBD1 matching over 9 bases. Material: peripheral blood, obtained on day 0 of AZD1222 vaccination. The origin of this receptor is an adult in good health. The CDR3 loop reads CASTHRGLYEQYF. In DNA, the CDR3 is TGTGCCAGCACCCACAGGGGGCTCTACGAGCAGTACTTC. The entire variable domain, with the rest obtained from reference TRBV28 and TRBJ2-7, is as follows: DVKVTQSSRYLVKRTGEKVFLECVQDMDHENMFWYRQDPGLGLRLIYFSYDVKMKEKGDIPEGYSVSREKKERFSLILESASTNQTSMYLCASTHRGLYEQYFGPGTRLTVT.